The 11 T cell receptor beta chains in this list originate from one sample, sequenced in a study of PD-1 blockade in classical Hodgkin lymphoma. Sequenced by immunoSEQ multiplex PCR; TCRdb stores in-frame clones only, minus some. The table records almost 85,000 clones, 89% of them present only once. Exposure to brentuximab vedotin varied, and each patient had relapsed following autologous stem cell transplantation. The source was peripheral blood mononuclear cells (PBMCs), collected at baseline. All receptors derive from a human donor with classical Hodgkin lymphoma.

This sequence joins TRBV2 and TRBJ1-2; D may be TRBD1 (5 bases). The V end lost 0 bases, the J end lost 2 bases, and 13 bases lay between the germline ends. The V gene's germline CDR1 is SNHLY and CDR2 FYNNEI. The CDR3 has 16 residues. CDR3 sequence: CASSEALRTGNYGYTF. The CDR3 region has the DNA TGTGCCAGCAGTGAAGCGCTTCGAACAGGAAACTATGGCTACACCTTC.

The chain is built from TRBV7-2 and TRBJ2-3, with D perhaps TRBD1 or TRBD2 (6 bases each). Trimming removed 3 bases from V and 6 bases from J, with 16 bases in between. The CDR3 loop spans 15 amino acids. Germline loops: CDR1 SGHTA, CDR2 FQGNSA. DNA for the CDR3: TGTGCCAGCAGCTTGGGGGGCTTGGCTGGGGATACGCAGTATTTT. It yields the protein CASSLGGLAGDTQYF.

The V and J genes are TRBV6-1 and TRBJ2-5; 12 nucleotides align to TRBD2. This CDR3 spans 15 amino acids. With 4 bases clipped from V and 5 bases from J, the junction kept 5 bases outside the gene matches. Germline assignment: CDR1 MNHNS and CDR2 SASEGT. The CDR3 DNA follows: TGTGCCAGCAGTGGACTAGCGGGAGTCGGTGAGACCCAGTACTTC. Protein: CASSGLAGVGETQYF.

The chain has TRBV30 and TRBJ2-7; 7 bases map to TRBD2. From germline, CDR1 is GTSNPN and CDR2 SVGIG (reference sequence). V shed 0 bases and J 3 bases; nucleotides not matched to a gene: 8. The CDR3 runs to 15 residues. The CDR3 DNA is TGTGCCTGGAGTGTATCGTGGCTAGCGGACTACGAGCAGTACTTC. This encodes CAWSVSWLADYEQYF.

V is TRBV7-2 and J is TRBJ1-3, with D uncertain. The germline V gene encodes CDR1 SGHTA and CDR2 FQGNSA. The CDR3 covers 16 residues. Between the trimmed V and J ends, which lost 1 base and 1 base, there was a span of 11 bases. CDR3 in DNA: TGTGCCAGCAGCTTAGAGCAGCCGGGGTCTGGAAACACCATATATTTT. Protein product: CASSLEQPGSGNTIYF.

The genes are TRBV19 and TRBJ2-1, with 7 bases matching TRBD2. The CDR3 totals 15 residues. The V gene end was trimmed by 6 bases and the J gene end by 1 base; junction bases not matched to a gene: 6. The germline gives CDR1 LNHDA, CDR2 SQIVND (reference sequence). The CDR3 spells CASSRASGSYNEQFF. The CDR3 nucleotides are TGTGCCAGTAGCAGGGCTAGCGGATCCTACAATGAGCAGTTCTTC.

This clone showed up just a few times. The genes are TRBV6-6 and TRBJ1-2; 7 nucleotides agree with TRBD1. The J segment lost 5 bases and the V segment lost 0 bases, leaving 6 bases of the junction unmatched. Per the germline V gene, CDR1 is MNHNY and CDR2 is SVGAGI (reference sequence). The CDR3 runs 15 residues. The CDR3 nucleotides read TGTGCCAGCAGTTACTCCGAGGGGGCAGGGTATGGCTACACCTTC. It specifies CASSYSEGAGYGYTF.

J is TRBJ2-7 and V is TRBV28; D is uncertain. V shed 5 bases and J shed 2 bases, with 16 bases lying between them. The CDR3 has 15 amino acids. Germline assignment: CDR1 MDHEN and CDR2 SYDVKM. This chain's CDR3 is CASSRARRVTYEQYF. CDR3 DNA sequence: TGTGCCAGCAGTAGGGCCCGACGGGTAACCTACGAGCAGTACTTC.

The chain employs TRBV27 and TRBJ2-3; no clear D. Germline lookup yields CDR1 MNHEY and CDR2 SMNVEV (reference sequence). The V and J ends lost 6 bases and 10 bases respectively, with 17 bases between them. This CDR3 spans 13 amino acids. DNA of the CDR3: TGTGCCAGCAGCCTAGAACGCCCCCCTGCGCAGTATTTT. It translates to CASSLERPPAQYF.

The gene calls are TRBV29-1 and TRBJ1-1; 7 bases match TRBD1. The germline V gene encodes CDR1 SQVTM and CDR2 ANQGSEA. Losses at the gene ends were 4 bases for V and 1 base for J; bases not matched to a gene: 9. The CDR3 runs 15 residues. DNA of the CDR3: TGCAGCGTTGTCTTCAGGGGGGCCCGGAACACTGAAGCTTTCTTT. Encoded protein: CSVVFRGARNTEAFF.

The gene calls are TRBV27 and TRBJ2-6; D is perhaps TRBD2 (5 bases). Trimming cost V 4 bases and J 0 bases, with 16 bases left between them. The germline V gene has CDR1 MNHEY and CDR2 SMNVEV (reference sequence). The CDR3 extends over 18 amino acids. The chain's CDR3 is CASSSSGILYSGANVLTF. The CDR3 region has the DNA TGTGCCAGCAGTTCCTCCGGGATTTTGTACTCTGGGGCCAACGTCCTGACTTTC. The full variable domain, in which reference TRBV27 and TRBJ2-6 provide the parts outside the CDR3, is EAQVTQNPRYLITVTGKKLTVTCSQNMNHEYMSWYRQDPGLGLRQIYYSMNVEVTDKGDVPEGYKVSRKEKRNFPLILESPSPNQTSLYFCASSSSGILYSGANVLTFGAGSRLTVL.